The 3 T cell receptor beta chains below were found in one sample sequenced in a study of blood T cells in healthy people across ages. The use of a sample-barcoded 5' primer and a J-beta primer mix characterized a second PCR of roughly 6 to 12 cycles. One entry per CDR3 protein, called by TCRdb with MiXCR from the 5' RACE reads. This table holds about 640,000 distinct CDR3 sequences, 58% found once. Sequenced sample: blood. Every receptor here comes from a man between 60 and 70 years old in good health.

This clonotype has more than one count but fewer than ten. The chain carries TRBV7-2 and TRBJ1-2; D perhaps matches TRBD1 (6 bases). The V end lost 4 bases, the J end lost 9 bases, and 18 bases lay between the germline ends. The germline V gene encodes CDR1 SGHTA and CDR2 FQGNSA. CDR3 length equals 14 residues. CDR3 sequence (DNA): TGTGCCAGCAGCTCGGGGGGGGCTGGCCTCCGCTACACCTTC. Its translation is CASSSGGAGLRYTF. The variable domain in full, completed from reference TRBV7-2 and TRBJ1-2, reads GAGVSQSPSNKVTEKGKDVELRCDPISGHTALYWYRQSLGQGLEFLIYFQGNSAPDKSGLPSDRFSAERTGGSVSTLTIQRTQQEDSAVYLCASSSGGAGLRYTFGSGTRLTVV.

The V gene is TRBV10-3, the J gene TRBJ1-1, with D possibly matching TRBD1 (5 bases). Germline CDR1 and CDR2: ENHRY and SYGVKD. With 1 base removed from V and 0 bases from J, the gap between germline ends came to 12 bases. The CDR3 totals 16 residues. Here the CDR3 DNA reads TGTGCCATCAGTGAGTTCCTCAGGGTCCTGAACACTGAAGCTTTCTTT. Translating it yields CAISEFLRVLNTEAFF.

This clonotype occurred a few times. J is TRBJ1-2 and V is TRBV6-6, with 9 bases identical to TRBD1. This CDR3 is built from 14 residues. V dropped 6 bases and J dropped 3; count of bases not matched to a gene: 5. Germline V gene sequence: CDR1 MNHNY, CDR2 SVGAGI (reference sequence). Written as DNA, the CDR3 is TGTGCCAGCAGACACAGGGGGCTGGACTATGGCTACACCTTC. It translates to CASRHRGLDYGYTF.